The T cell receptor beta chain under discussion was sequenced for a study of shared clonotypes between healthy human individuals. TCRdb keeps only in-frame clones here, not all; method: immunoSEQ multiplex PCR. The sample has fewer than 2.5 million clones; 93% are singletons. The CDR3 is 14 amino acids. The V gene lost 0 bases and the J gene lost 5 bases, with 10 bases spanning the gap. Germline-derived CDR1 and CDR2 are MGHDK and SYGVNS. This clone appeared once. The sequenced material came from naive CD4+ T cells from PBMCs. Stated subset: CD45RA+ positively selected. The chain carries TRBV25-1 and TRBJ2-5; D might be TRBD2 (5 bases). The clonotype comes from a man between 18 and 29 years old in good health. Some clones in this sample may be carry-over from other donors' samples. The CDR3 DNA is TGTGCCAGCAGTGAATACGGGGATTGGGAGACCCAGTACTTC. It specifies CASSEYGDWETQYF.